What follows are 3 T cell receptor beta chains derived from one specimen sequenced in a study of vaccination and CD4 T cells after COVID-19. These receptors' antigens are unknown. Sample treatment: approximately 10-day PBMC culture with coronavirus spike peptide pools or control peptides (ViraFEST assay). Investigators obtained the unexposed donor's CD4+ T cells before the COVID-19 pandemic (2011-2018). Cultured CD4+ T cell DNA underwent sequencing with the Oncomine TCR Beta short-read assay. From the PCR reads, TCRdb called clonotypes with MiXCR, one entry per CDR3 protein. The sample contains approximately 7,000 distinct CDR3 sequences, more than 50% of which appear only once. Sequenced material: CD4+ T cells from blood, cultured in vitro. These receptors were obtained from a human donor in good health.

The chain joins TRBV6-1 to TRBJ2-3, with 9 bases identical to TRBD2. The CDR3 is 12 residues long. V shed 5 bases, J shed 8 bases, and the junction held 2 bases outside the gene matches. The germline V gene has CDR1 MNHNS and CDR2 SASEGT. CDR3 sequence: CASSPTSGTQYF. CDR3 DNA sequence: TGTGCCAGCAGTCCGACTAGCGGTACGCAGTATTTT.

The CDR3 reads CATLYLGGYTF. CDR3 bases: TGTGCCACCCTGTATCTCGGGGGCTACACCTTC. The genes are TRBV7-2 and TRBJ1-2; D uncertain. Trimming took off 10 bases at V and 8 bases at J, with 14 bases between the two ends. The CDR3 is 11 amino acids. CDR1 and CDR2 from the germline V gene are SGHTA and FQGNSA.

V usage is TRBV7-2 and J usage is TRBJ1-2, with TRBD1 matching 10 bases. Germline CDR1 is SGHTA and CDR2 is FQGNSA. Trimming removed 5 bases from V and 6 bases from J; junction bases left unmatched: 9. CDR3 length: 15 amino acids. The CDR3 sequence: CASSRADRGVNGYTF. As DNA, the CDR3 is TGTGCCAGCAGCCGAGCGGACAGGGGGGTTAATGGCTACACCTTC.